This is a list of T cell receptor beta chains from one sample in a study of vaccination and CD4 T cells after COVID-19. These receptors have no identified antigens. Each CDR3 protein is one row after TCRdb ran MiXCR on the PCR reads. This sample has roughly 9,900 distinct CDR3 sequences, with 64% found just once. The sequenced sample consisted of CD4+ T cells from blood, cultured in vitro. The receptors come from a human donor who had recovered from COVID-19. Both conserved end residues are part of each CDR3. The order of the fields is J gene, D gene, clone size, V gene, CDR3 protein, CDR3 DNA. A D gene is named only where the DNA matches it firmly. Only part of the rows carry a size: once, few, many, or a class if the clone is expanded.

TRBJ2-5 | TRBD1 | few | TRBV7-3 | CASSPDRGLGTQYF | TGTGCCAGCAGCCCGGACAGGGGGCTTGGGACCCAGTACTTC
TRBJ2-1 | NA | NA | TRBV15 | CATSTQVGLPAYNEQFF | TGTGCCACCAGCACCCAGGTGGGATTGCCGGCCTACAATGAGCAGTTCTTC
TRBJ2-2 | NA | few | TRBV20-1 | CSASLGGTNTGELFF | TGCAGTGCTAGTTTGGGGGGTACAAACACCGGGGAGCTGTTTTTT
TRBJ1-1 | NA | NA | TRBV7-2 | CASSLGQVNTGAFF | TGTGCCAGCAGCTTAGGGCAGGTGAACACTGGAGCTTTCTTT
TRBJ1-5 | NA | NA | TRBV6-5 | CASSYGENQPQHF | TGTGCCAGCAGTTACGGGGAAAATCAGCCCCAGCATTTT
TRBJ2-3 | TRBD2 | NA | TRBV20-1 | CSARELAGVADTQYF | TGCAGTGCTAGGGAACTAGCGGGGGTCGCAGATACGCAGTATTTT
TRBJ1-1 | NA | NA | TRBV14 | CASSPYLGATEAFF | TGTGCCAGCAGCCCCTATCTAGGGGCCACTGAAGCTTTCTTT
TRBJ1-1 | NA | NA | TRBV19 | CASSIWSGPEAFF | TGTGCCAGTAGTATCTGGTCAGGGCCTGAAGCTTTCTTT
TRBJ2-6 | NA | NA | TRBV20-1 | CSARSQGSGANVLTF | TGCAGTGCTAGATCACAGGGATCTGGGGCCAACGTCCTGACTTTC
TRBJ2-7 | TRBD2 | NA | TRBV20-1 | CSARDPKTSGYEQYF | TGCAGTGCTAGAGATCCGAAGACTAGCGGCTACGAGCAGTACTTC
TRBJ2-3 | TRBD2 | once | TRBV7-2 | CASSSWTSATDTQYF | TGTGCCAGCAGCTCTTGGACTAGCGCCACAGATACGCAGTATTTT
TRBJ2-7 | NA | NA | TRBV20-1 | CSARDGISLSYEQYF | TGCAGTGCTAGAGATGGGATTAGTCTTTCCTACGAGCAGTACTTC
TRBJ1-2 | NA | NA | TRBV29-1 | CSVVGGVNYGYTF | TGCAGCGTTGTCGGGGGGGTCAACTATGGCTACACCTTC
TRBJ2-7 | TRBD1 | NA | TRBV20-1 | CSARAVGQGREQYF | TGCAGTGCTAGGGCTGTGGGACAGGGGCGAGAGCAGTACTTC
TRBJ2-5 | TRBD2 | NA | TRBV20-1 | CSASGRAKETQYF | TGCAGTGCTAGCGGGAGGGCAAAGGAGACCCAGTACTTC
TRBJ1-1 | TRBD1 | NA | TRBV6-5 | CASSYGTGSFEAFF | TGTGCCAGCAGTTACGGGACAGGGAGTTTTGAAGCTTTCTTT
TRBJ1-2 | NA | NA | TRBV5-1 | CASSSGTADYGYTF | TGCGCCAGCAGCTCCGGGACGGCTGACTATGGCTACACCTTC
TRBJ2-7 | TRBD2 | NA | TRBV7-8 | CASSLRGTSGRYEQYF | TGTGCCAGCAGTCTTAGGGGGACTAGCGGGAGATACGAGCAGTACTTC
TRBJ2-4 | NA | NA | TRBV19 | CASSWGLLIGRAKNIQYF | TGTGCCAGTAGCTGGGGACTGCTCATTGGTAGAGCCAAAAACATTCAGTACTTC
TRBJ1-2 | NA | few | TRBV7-2 | CASSLLQGVNYGYTF | TGTGCCAGCAGCTTACTGCAGGGCGTTAACTATGGCTACACCTTC
TRBJ2-4 | TRBD2 | NA | TRBV6-1 | CASSVGLANIQYF | TGTGCCAGCAGTGTAGGACTAGCGAACATTCAGTACTTC
TRBJ1-2 | NA | NA | TRBV6-2/TRBV6-3 | CASSYPTIGDYGYTF | TGTGCCAGCAGTTACCCCACGATTGGTGACTATGGCTACACCTTC
TRBJ1-2 | NA | few | TRBV6-1 | CASSARHAINYGYTF | TGTGCCAGCAGTGCCCGACACGCGATTAACTATGGCTACACCTTC
TRBJ2-2 | NA | NA | TRBV6-4 | CASSETPSGELFF | TGTGCCAGCAGTGAGACTCCCTCTGGGGAGCTGTTTTTT
TRBJ1-1 | NA | NA | TRBV12-3/TRBV12-4 | CASSSRWGGNTEAFF | TGTGCCAGCAGTTCCCGTTGGGGGGGGAACACTGAAGCTTTCTTT
TRBJ2-2 | NA | NA | TRBV21-1 | CASSTNTGGGGELFF | TGTGCCAGCAGCACAAATACAGGGGGCGGCGGGGAGCTGTTTTTT
TRBJ1-5 | NA | NA | TRBV24-1 | CATSDLHQPQHF | TGTGCCACCAGTGATTTGCATCAGCCCCAGCATTTT
TRBJ2-3 | NA | NA | TRBV6-4 | CASSAGPSTDTQYF | TGTGCCAGCAGTGCGGGTCCTAGCACAGATACGCAGTATTTT
TRBJ2-3 | TRBD1 | NA | TRBV20-1 | CSAPTGVSTDTQYF | TGCAGTGCTCCGACAGGGGTCAGCACAGATACGCAGTATTTT
TRBJ1-2 | NA | once | TRBV19 | CASSRSPGNYGYTF | TGTGCCAGTAGTAGGAGTCCGGGAAACTATGGCTACACCTTC
TRBJ2-5 | NA | NA | TRBV5-1 | CASSFDQETGTQYF | TGCGCCAGCAGCTTCGATCAGGAGACCGGGACCCAGTACTTC
TRBJ2-2 | TRBD2 | NA | TRBV7-3 | CASSSGLAGGTGELFF | TGTGCCAGCAGCTCGGGACTAGCGGGAGGAACCGGGGAGCTGTTTTTT
TRBJ2-3 | NA | NA | TRBV6-1 | CASSELASSDTQYF | TGTGCCAGCAGTGAACTAGCGAGTTCAGATACGCAGTATTTT
TRBJ1-1 | NA | once | TRBV6-1 | CASSDEGENTEAFF | TGTGCCAGCAGTGATGAAGGTGAGAACACTGAAGCTTTCTTT
TRBJ2-4 | TRBD2 | NA | TRBV24-1 | CATSDSRTSGNIQYF | TGTGCCACCAGTGATTCCCGGACTAGCGGAAACATTCAGTACTTC
TRBJ1-2 | NA | few | TRBV6-5 | CASSYSSPGGYTF | TGTGCCAGCAGTTACTCGAGTCCGGGAGGCTACACCTTC
TRBJ2-3 | TRBD1 | NA | TRBV5-8 | CASSFDRGDTQYF | TGTGCCAGCAGCTTCGACAGGGGGGATACGCAGTATTTT
TRBJ2-5 | TRBD1 | few | TRBV27 | CASSLAQGAVTQYF | TGTGCCAGCAGTTTAGCACAGGGGGCAGTGACCCAGTACTTC
TRBJ1-5 | NA | NA | TRBV27 | CASSLRAYQPQHF | TGTGCCAGCAGTTTGAGGGCCTATCAGCCCCAGCATTTT
TRBJ2-7 | TRBD2 | NA | TRBV6-5 | CASSYAGGPHYEQYF | TGTGCCAGCAGTTACGCGGGGGGGCCTCATTACGAGCAGTACTTC
TRBJ2-7 | TRBD2 | NA | TRBV20-1 | CSAATSGTFEQYF | TGCAGTGCTGCGACTAGCGGGACTTTCGAGCAGTACTTC
TRBJ1-6 | NA | NA | TRBV28 | CASSSGTGFPGVNSPLHF | TGTGCCAGCAGTTCCGGAACAGGGTTCCCAGGGGTTAATTCACCCCTCCACTTT
TRBJ1-1 | TRBD1 | NA | TRBV30 | CAGQGKAEAFF | TGTGCCGGACAGGGGAAGGCTGAAGCTTTCTTT
TRBJ2-1 | NA | NA | TRBV12-3/TRBV12-4 | CASSFWQSGWFF | TGTGCCAGCAGTTTTTGGCAGTCCGGTTGGTTCTTC
TRBJ2-7 | NA | NA | TRBV20-1 | CSARDDGQVEGGQYF | TGCAGTGCTAGAGACGACGGACAGGTGGAGGGGGGGCAGTACTTC
TRBJ2-3 | TRBD1 | NA | TRBV28 | CASTTPGGRGTDTQYF | TGTGCCAGCACCACACCAGGGGGTAGGGGCACAGATACGCAGTATTTT